One and the same sample provided the 22 T cell receptor beta chains below, sequenced in a study of blood T cells in healthy people across ages. A second about 7 to 12 cycle PCR used barcoded and J-beta primers. TCRdb reprocessed the 5' RACE reads via MiXCR and lists one record per CDR3 protein. The sample consists of about 780,000 distinct CDR3 sequences, roughly 46% of them appearing once. Source material: blood. These receptors were taken from a man at least 80 years old in good health.

V usage is TRBV25-1 and J usage is TRBJ1-2, with unresolved D. V was shortened by 6 bases and J by 0 bases, with 17 bases between the two germline ends. Per the germline V gene, CDR1 is MGHDK and CDR2 is SYGVNS. This CDR3 spans 16 amino acids. CDR3 sequence reads: CASSAPIGRPNYGYTF. CDR3 DNA sequence: TGTGCCAGCAGCGCCCCTATTGGCAGGCCTAACTATGGCTACACCTTC.

The chain carries TRBV12-3 or TRBV12-4 and TRBJ2-5; D ambiguous. The DNA end is a closer match to TRBJ2-7, so the J assignment may be wrong. CDR3 size: 11 residues. This chain's CDR3 is CATQIDYEQYF. Written as DNA, the CDR3 is TGTGCCACTCAGATAGACTACGAGCAGTACTTC.

The chain recombines TRBV7-8 with TRBJ2-5; TRBD2 is a possible D gene (5 bases). Trimming removed 1 base from V and 2 bases from J, with 14 bases in between. Germline V gene lookup returns CDR1 SGHVS and CDR2 FQNEAQ. The CDR3 is 16 residues long. The CDR3 sequence: CASSLGVRGRQETQYF. In DNA, the CDR3 is TGTGCCAGCAGCTTAGGGGTCCGGGGTAGGCAAGAGACCCAGTACTTC.

This chain connects TRBV9 to TRBJ1-4; D not certain. Deletions cut 3 bases from V and 6 bases from J, with 15 bases between. CDR1 is SGDLS, CDR2 YYNGEE, per germline. This CDR3 contains 15 residues. The CDR3 DNA reads as TGTGCCAGCAGCGGAACGGGAACCCAGTATGAAAAACTGTTTTTT. Its protein product is CASSGTGTQYEKLFF.

This clonotype has just a few counts. The chain couples TRBV14 to TRBJ2-3, with D possibly being TRBD2 (5 bases). V was cut by 6 bases and J by 2 bases, with 18 bases left in between. The CDR3 has 16 residues. The germline CDR1 and CDR2 sequences are SGHDN and FVKESK. The CDR3 loop reads CASRAVRNGYTDTQYF. CDR3 nucleotide sequence: TGTGCCAGCAGAGCGGTTAGGAACGGATACACAGATACGCAGTATTTT.

For this clonotype: Compared with germline, one end of the junction differs, possibly owing to a read error. This CDR3 is CANSLENTEAFF. The CDR3 nucleotides are TGCGCCAACAGCTTGGAAAACACTGAAGCTTTCTTT. The chain links TRBV5-1 to TRBJ1-1, with unresolved D. The CDR3 runs to 12 residues. Germline CDR1 SGHRS, CDR2 YFSETQ.

The chain carries TRBV21-1 and TRBJ1-5; TRBD1 is taken as the D call from the table, unchecked against the DNA. TRBV21-1 is reported as a pseudogene. This CDR3 contains 16 residues. CDR3 protein: CASSNGGPISNQPQHF. Here the CDR3 DNA reads TGTGCCAGCAGCAATGGGGGGCCGATAAGCAATCAGCCCCAGCATTTT.

This clonotype showed up just a few times. V gene TRBV12-5 combines with J gene TRBJ2-3, with 11 bases lining up with TRBD1. The CDR3 length is 15 residues. Germline CDR1 reads LGHNT; CDR2 reads FRNRAP. With 5 bases clipped from V and 8 bases from J, the junction kept 9 bases outside the gene matches. The CDR3 is CASGPGQGVFSTQYF. DNA of the CDR3: TGTGCTAGTGGTCCGGGACAGGGGGTATTTTCTACGCAGTATTTT. Filled out from reference TRBV12-5 and TRBJ2-3, the complete variable domain reads DARVTQTPRHKVTEMGQEVTMRCQPILGHNTVFWYRQTMMQGLELLAYFRNRAPLDDSGMPKDRFSAEMPDATLATLKIQPSEPRDSAVYFCASGPGQGVFSTQYFGPGTRLTVL.

The chain is built from TRBV5-1 and TRBJ1-6, with D perhaps TRBD1 (5 bases). Deletions cut 4 bases from V and 4 bases from J, with 18 bases between. Germline values: CDR1 SGHRS, CDR2 YFSETQ. CDR3 length: 17 amino acids. CDR3 bases: TGCGCCAGCAGCCCCTGGGGAAGGGGCTCATATAATTCACCCCTCCACTTT. Its protein product is CASSPWGRGSYNSPLHF. The full variable domain, completed using reference TRBV5-1 and TRBJ1-6, is KAGVTQTPRYLIKTRGQQVTLSCSPISGHRSVSWYQQTPGQGLQFLFEYFSETQRNKGNFPGRFSGRQFSNSRSEMNVSTLELGDSALYLCASSPWGRGSYNSPLHFGNGTRLTVT.

This clonotype has more than one count but fewer than ten. The chain recombines TRBV25-1 with TRBJ1-2, with a possible D match to TRBD1 (5 bases). From germline, CDR1 is MGHDK and CDR2 SYGVNS. Trimming removed 5 bases at V and 4 bases at J, with 14 bases between. The CDR3 length is 14 residues. CDR3 sequence: CASSLGTGAYGYTF. As DNA, the CDR3 is TGTGCCAGCAGTCTAGGGACCGGGGCCTATGGCTACACCTTC.

This clonotype appeared a few times. V gene TRBV12-3 or TRBV12-4 combines with J gene TRBJ2-3; 10 positions match TRBD2. The trim removed 7 bases at V and 0 bases at J, leaving 4 bases unmatched. This CDR3 spans 15 amino acids. As DNA, the CDR3 is TGTGCCAGCACCACTAGCGGGACAAGCACAGATACGCAGTATTTT. It specifies CASTTSGTSTDTQYF.

The chain has TRBV29-1 and TRBJ2-3; D gene ambiguous. Germline V gives CDR1 SQVTM, CDR2 ANQGSEA. The V end lost 6 bases, the J end lost 0 bases, and 10 bases lay between the germline ends. The CDR3 covers 13 residues. The CDR3 sequence is CSVTGPSTDTQYF. As DNA, the CDR3 is TGCAGCGTGACCGGGCCGAGCACAGATACGCAGTATTTT.

The chain carries TRBV28 and TRBJ2-2; no firm D call. From germline, CDR1 is MDHEN and CDR2 SYDVKM. V lost 1 base and J lost 4, with 13 bases in between. The CDR3 sequence is 16 residues long. The CDR3 loop is CASSLSSRYLTGELFF. In DNA, the CDR3 is TGTGCCAGCAGTTTATCAAGCAGATACCTCACCGGGGAGCTGTTTTTT.

The rearrangement links TRBV20-1 to TRBJ1-1; TRBD1 matches 7 bases. Germline CDR1 is DFQATT and CDR2 is SNEGSKA (reference sequence). J lost 0 bases, V lost 5 bases, and 15 bases had no gene match. The CDR3 has 17 amino acids. CDR3 sequence: CSARQWTGPTMNTEAFF. The CDR3 nucleotides are TGCAGTGCTCGTCAATGGACAGGACCAACGATGAACACTGAAGCTTTCTTT.

This clonotype was seen repeatedly, ten times or more. V gene TRBV6-5 combines with J gene TRBJ2-3, with D perhaps TRBD1 (5 bases). Trimming shortened V by 6 bases and J by 3 bases, and 10 bases separated the two germline ends. The V gene's germline CDR1 is MNHEY and CDR2 SVGAGI. The CDR3 has 13 amino acids. DNA of the CDR3: TGTGCCAGCAGATCACCAGGGACAGATACGCAGTATTTT. Amino acids: CASRSPGTDTQYF.

V usage is TRBV5-1 and J usage is TRBJ2-2; tentative D call: TRBD2 (6 bases). In germline, CDR1 is SGHRS, CDR2 YFSETQ. Trimming removed 1 base at V and 6 bases at J, with 13 bases between. The CDR3 contains 15 residues. In DNA form, the CDR3 reads TGCGCCAGCAGCTTGTTTTCGGGAGAGGCCGGGGAGCTGTTTTTT. It translates to CASSLFSGEAGELFF.

The chain is built from TRBV24-1 and TRBJ2-6; 8 bases line up with TRBD1. V trimming: 1 base; J trimming: 0 bases; junction bases outside the gene matches: 13. This CDR3 has 21 residues. CDR1 is KGHDR, CDR2 SFDVKD, per germline. The CDR3 DNA follows: TGTGCCACCAGTGATTTAGTAACGGGACAGGCCACTGACTCTGGGGCCAACGTCCTGACTTTC. This translates into CATSDLVTGQATDSGANVLTF.

The rearrangement joins TRBV29-1 to TRBJ2-1, with D possibly matching TRBD2 (6 bases). Germline CDR1 is SQVTM and CDR2 is ANQGSEA. This CDR3 region has 16 residues. V gave up 6 bases and J gave up 4 bases, with 22 bases separating them. The CDR3 sequence is CSVATTAGTYYNEQFF. In nucleotides, the CDR3 is TGCAGCGTGGCAACCACTGCCGGGACTTATTACAATGAGCAGTTCTTC.

In the case of this clonotype: The junction and the germline gene differ at one end; a read error may be behind it. In nucleotides, the CDR3 is TGTGTCAGCGGACTAGCGGGAGTGGACAATGAGCAGTTCTTC. This codes for CVSGLAGVDNEQFF. This sequence joins TRBV7-3 and TRBJ2-1, with TRBD2 matching over 13 bases. CDR1 and CDR2 (germline): SGHTA, FQGTGA. CDR3 length: 14 amino acids.

Note on this clonotype: This sequence may be a read error, since a much larger clone differs from it by one base. The chain combines TRBV19 with TRBJ2-1; 10 nucleotides match TRBD2. Losses at the gene ends were 7 bases for V and 6 bases for J; bases not matched to a gene: 9. Looked up from germline, CDR1 is LNHDA and CDR2 is SQIVND (reference sequence). There are 15 residues in the CDR3. As DNA, the CDR3 is TGTGCCAGTAATACTAGCGGGGATAGCTTCAATGAGCAGTTCTTC. It translates to CASNTSGDSFNEQFF.

The chain employs TRBV12-3 or TRBV12-4 and TRBJ2-1, with TRBD2 identical over 9 bases. The CDR3 sequence is 15 residues long. With 3 bases clipped from V and 7 bases from J, the junction kept 7 bases outside the gene matches. The CDR3 loop reads CASSLSSGRTNEQFF. CDR3 nucleotides: TGTGCCAGCAGTTTGAGTAGCGGGAGAACAAATGAGCAGTTCTTC.

This clonotype was counted a few times. The CDR3 region is CSAPGGRYYNEQFF. The CDR3 coding sequence is TGCAGTGCTCCGGGTGGCAGGTACTACAATGAGCAGTTCTTC. The gene calls are TRBV20-1 and TRBJ2-1; the D is unclear. CDR3 length: 14 residues. The germline V gene encodes CDR1 DFQATT and CDR2 SNEGSKA (reference sequence). Trimming left V 5 bases short and J 3 bases short, with 14 bases between.